This TCR beta chain was sequenced for a study of immune cell composition in non-small cell lung cancer. Overall study results and limits: No significant correlation existed between pack-years smoked and tumour clonality. Squamous carcinomas (around 80%) more often had tumour-associated clones >0.5% than adenocarcinomas (roughly 35%). Lung squamous cell carcinoma tumours had significantly higher top 10 clone scores and productive clonality than lung adenocarcinoma.

Repertoires were generated with immunoSEQ multiplex PCR, while TCRdb's copy carries only in-frame clones and drops some. The sample includes about 4,900 clones, more than 60% of them seen just once. J gave up 2 bases and V 0 bases, and 3 bases lay outside the gene matches. The CDR3 spans 17 residues. Germline V gives CDR1 SGHRS, CDR2 YFSETQ. Of note for this clone: Antigen unknown.

V gene TRBV5-1 combines with J gene TRBJ2-3, with 13 bases identical to TRBD2. This receptor was taken from a human donor with non-small cell lung cancer. Sequenced material: lung tumor tissue. The CDR3 region is CASSLGLAGGITDTQYF. CDR3 nucleotides: TGCGCCAGCAGCTTGGGACTAGCGGGGGGAATCACAGATACGCAGTATTTT.